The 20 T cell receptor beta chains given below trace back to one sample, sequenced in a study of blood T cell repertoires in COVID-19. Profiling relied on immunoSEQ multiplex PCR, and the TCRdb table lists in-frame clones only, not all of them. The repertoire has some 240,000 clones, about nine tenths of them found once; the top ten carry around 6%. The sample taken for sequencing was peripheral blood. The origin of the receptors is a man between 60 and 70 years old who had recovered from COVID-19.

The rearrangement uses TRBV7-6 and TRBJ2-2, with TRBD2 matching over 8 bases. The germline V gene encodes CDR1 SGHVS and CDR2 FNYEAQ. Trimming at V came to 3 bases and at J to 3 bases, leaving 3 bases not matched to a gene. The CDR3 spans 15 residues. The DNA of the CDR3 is TGTGCCAGCAGCTTTAGCGGGGCCTACACCGGGGAGCTGTTTTTT. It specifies CASSFSGAYTGELFF.

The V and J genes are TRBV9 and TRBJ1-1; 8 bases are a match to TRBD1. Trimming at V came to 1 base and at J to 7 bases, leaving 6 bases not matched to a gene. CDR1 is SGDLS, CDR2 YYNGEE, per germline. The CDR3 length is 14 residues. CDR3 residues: CASSVTDRGGEAFF. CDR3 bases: TGTGCCAGCAGCGTAACTGACAGGGGAGGTGAAGCTTTCTTT.

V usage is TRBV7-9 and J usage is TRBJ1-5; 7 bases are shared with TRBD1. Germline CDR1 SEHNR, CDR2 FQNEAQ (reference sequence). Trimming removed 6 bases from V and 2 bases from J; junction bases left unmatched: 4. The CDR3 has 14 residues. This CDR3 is CASSYDRGNQPQHF. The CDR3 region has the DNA TGTGCCAGCAGTTACGACAGGGGCAATCAGCCCCAGCATTTT.

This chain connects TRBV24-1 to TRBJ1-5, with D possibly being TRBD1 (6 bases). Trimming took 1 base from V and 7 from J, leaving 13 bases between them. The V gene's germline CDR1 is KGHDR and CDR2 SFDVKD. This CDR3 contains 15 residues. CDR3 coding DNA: TGTGCCACCAGTGATTTTAGGGGGGGAGGGCAGCCCCAGCATTTT. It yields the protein CATSDFRGGGQPQHF.

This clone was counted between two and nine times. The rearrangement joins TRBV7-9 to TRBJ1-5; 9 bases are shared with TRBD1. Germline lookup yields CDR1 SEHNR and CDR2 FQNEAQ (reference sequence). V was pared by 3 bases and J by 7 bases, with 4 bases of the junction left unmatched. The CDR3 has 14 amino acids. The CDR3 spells CASSFGTGNQPQHF. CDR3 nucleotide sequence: TGTGCCAGCAGCTTCGGGACAGGGAACCAGCCCCAGCATTTT.

CDR3 sequence: CASSRGGLYGYTF. The CDR3 nucleotides read TGTGCCAGCAGCCGGGGGGGGCTCTATGGCTACACCTTC. The gene calls are TRBV3-1 (or the pseudogene TRBV3-2) and TRBJ1-2; TRBD1 might be the D (6 bases). CDR3 size: 13 residues. CDR1 and CDR2 from the germline V gene are LGHDT and YNNKEL (reference sequence). V dropped 4 bases and J dropped 4 bases, with 10 bases sitting between them.

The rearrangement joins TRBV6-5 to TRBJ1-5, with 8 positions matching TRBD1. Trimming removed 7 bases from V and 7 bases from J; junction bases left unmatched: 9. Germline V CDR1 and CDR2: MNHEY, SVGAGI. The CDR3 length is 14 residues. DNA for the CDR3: TGTGCCAGCAAACTATCAGGGGGCGGACAGCCCCAGCATTTT. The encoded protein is CASKLSGGGQPQHF.

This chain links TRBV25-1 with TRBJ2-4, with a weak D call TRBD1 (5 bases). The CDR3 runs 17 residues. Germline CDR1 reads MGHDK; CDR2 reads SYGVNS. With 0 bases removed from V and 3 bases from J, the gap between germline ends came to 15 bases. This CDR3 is CASSEYRQDTGKNIQYF. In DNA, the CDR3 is TGTGCCAGCAGTGAATATAGGCAGGATACAGGCAAAAACATTCAGTACTTC.

The CDR3 DNA reads TGTGCCAGCAGCCAAGAAGACTCTAGCGGGGGCACAGATACGCAGTATTTT. This encodes CASSQEDSSGGTDTQYF. This chain joins TRBV4-2 and TRBJ2-3; 9 positions match TRBD2. The CDR3 runs 17 residues. J lost 1 base, V lost 0 bases, and 5 bases had no gene match. In germline, CDR1 is LGHNA, CDR2 YNFKEQ.

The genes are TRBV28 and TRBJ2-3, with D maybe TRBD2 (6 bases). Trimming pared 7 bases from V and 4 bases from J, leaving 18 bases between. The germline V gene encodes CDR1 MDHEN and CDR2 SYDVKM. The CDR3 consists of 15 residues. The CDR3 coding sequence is TGTGCCAGCAAGGGTAGCGGCGGGTGGGCAGATACGCAGTATTTT. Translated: CASKGSGGWADTQYF.

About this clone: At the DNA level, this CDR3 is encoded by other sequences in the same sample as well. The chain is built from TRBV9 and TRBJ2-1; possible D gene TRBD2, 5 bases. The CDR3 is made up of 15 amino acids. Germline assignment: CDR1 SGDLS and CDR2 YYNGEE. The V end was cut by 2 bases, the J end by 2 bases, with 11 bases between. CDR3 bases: TGTGCCAGCAGCGTGGGCGGGCTCACCTACAATGAGCAGTTCTTC. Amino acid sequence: CASSVGGLTYNEQFF.

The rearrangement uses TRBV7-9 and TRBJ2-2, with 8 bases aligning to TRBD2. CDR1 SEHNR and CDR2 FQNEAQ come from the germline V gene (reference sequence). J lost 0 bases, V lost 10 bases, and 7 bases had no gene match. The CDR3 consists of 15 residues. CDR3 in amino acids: CATSGGGANTGELFF. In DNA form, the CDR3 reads TGTGCCACCTCCGGGGGGGGCGCGAACACCGGGGAGCTGTTTTTT.

The CDR3 loop reads CASRKGLCVEQYF. The CDR3 DNA sequence: TGTGCCAGTAGAAAGGGACTTTGTGTCGAGCAGTACTTC. The chain uses TRBV19 and TRBJ2-7, with D possibly TRBD2 on 6 matching bases. The V and J ends lost 6 bases and 6 bases respectively, with 15 bases between them. From germline, CDR1 is LNHDA and CDR2 SQIVND (reference sequence). The CDR3 consists of 13 residues.

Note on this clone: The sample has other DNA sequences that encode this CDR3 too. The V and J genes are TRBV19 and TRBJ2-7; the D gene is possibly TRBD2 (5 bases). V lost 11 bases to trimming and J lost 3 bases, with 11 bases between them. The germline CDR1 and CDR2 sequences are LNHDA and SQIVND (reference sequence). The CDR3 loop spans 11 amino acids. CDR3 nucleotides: TGTGCCTCTTCCGAGGGCTACGAGCAGTACTTC. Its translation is CASSEGYEQYF.

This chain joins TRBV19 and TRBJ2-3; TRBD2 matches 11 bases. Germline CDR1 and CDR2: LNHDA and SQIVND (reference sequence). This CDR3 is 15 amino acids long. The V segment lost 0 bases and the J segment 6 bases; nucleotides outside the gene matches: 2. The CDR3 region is CASSIELAGADTQYF. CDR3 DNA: TGTGCCAGTAGTATAGAACTAGCGGGGGCCGATACGCAGTATTTT. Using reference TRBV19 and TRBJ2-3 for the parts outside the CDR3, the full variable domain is DGGITQSPKYLFRKEGQNVTLSCEQNLNHDAMYWYRQDPGQGLRLIYYSQIVNDFQKGDIAEGYSVSREKKESFPLTVTSAQKNPTAFYLCASSIELAGADTQYFGPGTRLTVL.

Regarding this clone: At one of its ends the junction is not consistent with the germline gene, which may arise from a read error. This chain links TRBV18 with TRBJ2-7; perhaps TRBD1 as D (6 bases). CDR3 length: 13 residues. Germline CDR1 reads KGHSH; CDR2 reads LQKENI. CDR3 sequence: CASSPLGKTGKAF. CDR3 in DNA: TGTGCCAGCTCACCACTTGGGAAAACAGGGAAGGCCTTC. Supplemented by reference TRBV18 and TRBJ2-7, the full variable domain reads NAGVMQNPRHLVRRRGQEARLRCSPMKGHSHVYWYRQLPEEGLKFMVYLQKENIIDESGMPKERFSAEFPKEGPSILRIQQVVRGDSAAYFCASSPLGKTGKAFGPGTRLTVT.

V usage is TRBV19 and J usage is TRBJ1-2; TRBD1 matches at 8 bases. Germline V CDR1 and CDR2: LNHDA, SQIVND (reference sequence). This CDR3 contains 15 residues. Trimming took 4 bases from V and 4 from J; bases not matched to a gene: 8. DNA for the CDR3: TGTGCCAGTAGTAAGGCGGCAGGGGGCAGCTATGGCTACACCTTC. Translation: CASSKAAGGSYGYTF.

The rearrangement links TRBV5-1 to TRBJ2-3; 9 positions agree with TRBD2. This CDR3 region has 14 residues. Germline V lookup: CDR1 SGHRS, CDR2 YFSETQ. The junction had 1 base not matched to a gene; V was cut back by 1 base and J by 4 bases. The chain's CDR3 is CASSLSGGSDTQYF. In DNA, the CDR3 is TGCGCCAGCAGCTTGAGCGGGGGGTCAGATACGCAGTATTTT.

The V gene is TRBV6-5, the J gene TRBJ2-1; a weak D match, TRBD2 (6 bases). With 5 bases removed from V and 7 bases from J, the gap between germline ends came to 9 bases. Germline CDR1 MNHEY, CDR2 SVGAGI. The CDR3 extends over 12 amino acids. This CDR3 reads CASSQTSNEQFF. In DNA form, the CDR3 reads TGTGCCAGCAGTCAGACTAGTAATGAGCAGTTCTTC.

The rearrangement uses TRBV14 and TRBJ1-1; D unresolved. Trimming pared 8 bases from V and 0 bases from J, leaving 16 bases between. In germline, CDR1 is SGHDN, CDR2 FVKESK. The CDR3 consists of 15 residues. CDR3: CASSTEVAMNTEAFF. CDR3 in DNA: TGTGCCAGCTCCACGGAGGTCGCAATGAACACTGAAGCTTTCTTT.